This T cell receptor (beta chain) was found in a study of blood T cell repertoires in COVID-19. Looking at the study overall: COVID-19 samples collected from the United States, Italy and Spain covered acute and convalescent phases. Sources were T cells, B-cell-depleted T cells, or PBMCs; the material itself was cDNA or gDNA.

The CDR3 loop spans 16 amino acids. CDR1 and CDR2 from the germline V gene are LGHNA and YSLEER. Trimming shortened V by 1 base and J by 3 bases, and 12 bases separated the two germline ends. In the original workflow: Amplifying reference gene primers gave estimates of nucleated cell counts. Sequencing used immunoSEQ multiplex PCR; TCRdb keeps in-frame clones, though not all of them. The D gene and trimming were derived from the DNA, and the V and J assignments and clone size from that table. The sample holds 100,000 to 150,000 clones; around 63% are singletons and the top ten take under 2.5%. The sample taken for sequencing was peripheral blood. This TCR derives from a woman in her 70s with acute or convalescent COVID-19. The genes are TRBV4-3 and TRBJ2-2; perhaps TRBD2 as D (6 bases). The CDR3 nucleotides are TGCGCCAGCAGCCAAGTCGGGGGATACGACACCGGGGAGCTGTTTTTT. Its protein product is CASSQVGGYDTGELFF.